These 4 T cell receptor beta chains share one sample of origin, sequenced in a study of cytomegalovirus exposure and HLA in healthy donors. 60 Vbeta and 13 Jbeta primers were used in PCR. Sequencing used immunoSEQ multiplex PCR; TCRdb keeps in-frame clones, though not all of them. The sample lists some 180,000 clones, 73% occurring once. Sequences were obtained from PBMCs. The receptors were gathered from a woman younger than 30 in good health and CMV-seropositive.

The CDR3 spells CASSLNPGGGTDTQYF. The CDR3 bases are TGTGCCAGCAGCTTAAACCCCGGGGGAGGGACAGATACGCAGTATTTT. The chain has TRBV7-3 and TRBJ2-3; 7 positions match TRBD2. Trimming removed 1 base from V and 3 bases from J; junction bases left unmatched: 7. Germline CDR1 SGHTA, CDR2 FQGTGA. This CDR3 comprises 16 residues.

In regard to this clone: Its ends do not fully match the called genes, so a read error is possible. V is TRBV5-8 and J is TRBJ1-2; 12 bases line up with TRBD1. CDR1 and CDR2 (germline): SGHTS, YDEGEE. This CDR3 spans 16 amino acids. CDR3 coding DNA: TGTGCCAGCAGCTTGCTCCGGGACAGGGGGCTTTATGGCTACACCTTT. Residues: CASSLLRDRGLYGYTF.

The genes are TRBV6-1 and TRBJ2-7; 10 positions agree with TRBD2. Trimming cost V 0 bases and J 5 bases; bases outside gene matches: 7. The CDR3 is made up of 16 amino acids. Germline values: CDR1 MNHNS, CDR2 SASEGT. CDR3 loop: CASSEAERGGPDEQYF. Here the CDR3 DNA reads TGTGCCAGCAGTGAAGCCGAGCGGGGGGGCCCAGACGAGCAGTACTTC.

The CDR3 sequence is CASRGSQQPQHF. The CDR3 nucleotides are TGTGCCAGCAGGGGGAGTCAGCAGCCCCAGCATTTT. This chain connects TRBV2 to TRBJ1-5; D not certain. The CDR3 contains 12 residues. V was cut by 6 bases and J by 7 bases, with 10 bases left in between. CDR1 is SNHLY, CDR2 FYNNEI, per germline.